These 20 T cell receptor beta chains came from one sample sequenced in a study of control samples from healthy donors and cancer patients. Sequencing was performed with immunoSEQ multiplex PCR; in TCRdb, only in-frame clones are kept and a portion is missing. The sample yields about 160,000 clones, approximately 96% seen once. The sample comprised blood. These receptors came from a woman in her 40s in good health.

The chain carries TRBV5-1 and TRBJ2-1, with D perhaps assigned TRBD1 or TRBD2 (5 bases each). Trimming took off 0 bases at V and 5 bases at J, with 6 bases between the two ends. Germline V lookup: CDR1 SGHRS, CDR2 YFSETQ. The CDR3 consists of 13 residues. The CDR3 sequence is CASSLGDDNEQFF. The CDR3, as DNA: TGCGCCAGCAGCTTGGGGGACGACAATGAGCAGTTCTTC.

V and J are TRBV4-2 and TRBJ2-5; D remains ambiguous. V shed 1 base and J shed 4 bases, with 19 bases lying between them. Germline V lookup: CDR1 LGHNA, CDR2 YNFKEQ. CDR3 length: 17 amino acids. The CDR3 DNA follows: TGTGCCAGCAGCCAAGTCGGCGAAACGATAGGCGGAGAGACCCAGTACTTC. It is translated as CASSQVGETIGGETQYF.

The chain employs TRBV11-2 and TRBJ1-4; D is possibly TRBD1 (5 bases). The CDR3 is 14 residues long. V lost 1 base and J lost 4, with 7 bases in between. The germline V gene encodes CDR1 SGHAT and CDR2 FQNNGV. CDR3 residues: CASSLGGVNEKLFF. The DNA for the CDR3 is TGTGCCAGCAGCTTAGGGGGGGTTAATGAAAAACTGTTTTTT.

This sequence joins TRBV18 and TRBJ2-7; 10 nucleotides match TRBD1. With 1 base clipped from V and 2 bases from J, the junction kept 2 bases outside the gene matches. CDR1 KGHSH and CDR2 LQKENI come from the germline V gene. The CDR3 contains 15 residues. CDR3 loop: CASSPQGQGAYEQYF. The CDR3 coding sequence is TGTGCCAGCTCACCACAAGGACAGGGGGCCTACGAGCAGTACTTC.

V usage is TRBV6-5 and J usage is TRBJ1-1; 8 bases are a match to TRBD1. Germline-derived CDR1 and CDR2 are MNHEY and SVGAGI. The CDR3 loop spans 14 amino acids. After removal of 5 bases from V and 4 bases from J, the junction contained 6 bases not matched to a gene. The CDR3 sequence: CASSNAGGITEAFF. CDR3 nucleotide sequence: TGTGCCAGCAGTAACGCAGGGGGCATCACTGAAGCTTTCTTT.

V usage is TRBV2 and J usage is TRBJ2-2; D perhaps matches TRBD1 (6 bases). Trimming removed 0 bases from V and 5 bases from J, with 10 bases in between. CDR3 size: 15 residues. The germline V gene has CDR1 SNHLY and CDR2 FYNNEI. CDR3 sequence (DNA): TGTGCCAGCAGTGAAGCAGGGGGTTGGACCGGGGAGCTGTTTTTT. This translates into CASSEAGGWTGELFF.

CDR3 residues: CASRTDKFNEKLFF. CDR3 DNA: TGTGCCAGCAGGACCGACAAGTTTAATGAAAAACTGTTTTTT. This sequence joins TRBV14 and TRBJ1-4; D remains ambiguous. V dropped 6 bases and J dropped 4 bases, with 12 bases sitting between them. This CDR3 contains 14 residues. Germline V gene sequence: CDR1 SGHDN, CDR2 FVKESK.

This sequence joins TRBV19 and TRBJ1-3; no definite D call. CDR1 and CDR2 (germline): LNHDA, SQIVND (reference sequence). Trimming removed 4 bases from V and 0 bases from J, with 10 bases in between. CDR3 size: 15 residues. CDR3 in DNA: TGTGCCAGTAGTACTAACAAAGGCTCTGGAAACACCATATATTTT. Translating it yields CASSTNKGSGNTIYF. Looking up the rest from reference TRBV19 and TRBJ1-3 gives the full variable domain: DGGITQSPKYLFRKEGQNVTLSCEQNLNHDAMYWYRQDPGQGLRLIYYSQIVNDFQKGDIAEGYSVSREKKESFPLTVTSAQKNPTAFYLCASSTNKGSGNTIYFGEGSWLTVV.

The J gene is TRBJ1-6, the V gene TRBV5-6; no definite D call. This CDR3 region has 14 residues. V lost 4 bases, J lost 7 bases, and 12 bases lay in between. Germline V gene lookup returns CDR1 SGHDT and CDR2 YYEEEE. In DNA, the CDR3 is TGTGCCAGCAGCCTGGCGGCGGGAAATTCACCCCTCCACTTT. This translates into CASSLAAGNSPLHF.

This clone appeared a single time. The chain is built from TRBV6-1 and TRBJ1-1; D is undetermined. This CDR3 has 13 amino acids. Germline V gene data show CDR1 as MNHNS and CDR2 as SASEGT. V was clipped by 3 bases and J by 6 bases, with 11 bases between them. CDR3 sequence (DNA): TGTGCCAGCAGTGAGGGCATCTTTGCTGAAGCTTTCTTT. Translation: CASSEGIFAEAFF.

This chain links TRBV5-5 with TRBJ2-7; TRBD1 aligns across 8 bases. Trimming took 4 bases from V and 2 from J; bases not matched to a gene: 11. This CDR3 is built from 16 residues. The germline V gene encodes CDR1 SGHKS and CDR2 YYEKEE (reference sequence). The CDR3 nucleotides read TGTGCCAGCAGCCCAAAGACAGGGGTAAGGACCTACGAGCAGTACTTC. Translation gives CASSPKTGVRTYEQYF.

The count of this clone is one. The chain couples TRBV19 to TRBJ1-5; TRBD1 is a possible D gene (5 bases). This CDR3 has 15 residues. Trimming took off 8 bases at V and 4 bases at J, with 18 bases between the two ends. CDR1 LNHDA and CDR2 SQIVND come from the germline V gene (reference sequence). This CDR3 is CASPFTLGVNQPQHF. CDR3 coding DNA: TGTGCCAGTCCGTTTACCTTGGGGGTAAATCAGCCCCAGCATTTT.

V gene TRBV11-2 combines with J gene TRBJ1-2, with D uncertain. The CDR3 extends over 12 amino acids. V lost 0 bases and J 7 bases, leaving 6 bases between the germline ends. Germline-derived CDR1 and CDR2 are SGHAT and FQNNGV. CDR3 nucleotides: TGTGCCAGCAGCTTAGATCTACTTGGCTACACCTTC. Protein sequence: CASSLDLLGYTF.

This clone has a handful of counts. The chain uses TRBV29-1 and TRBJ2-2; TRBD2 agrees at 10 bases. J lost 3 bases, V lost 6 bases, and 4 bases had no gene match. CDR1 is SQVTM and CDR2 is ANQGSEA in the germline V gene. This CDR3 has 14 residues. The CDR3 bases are TGCAGCGTCGCCGGGACTAGCGACACCGGGGAGCTGTTTTTT. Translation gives CSVAGTSDTGELFF.

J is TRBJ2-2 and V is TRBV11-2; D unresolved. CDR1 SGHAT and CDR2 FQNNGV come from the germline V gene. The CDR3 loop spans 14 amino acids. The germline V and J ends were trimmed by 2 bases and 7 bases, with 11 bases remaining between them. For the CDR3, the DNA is TGTGCCAGCAGCTTACGTCTAGGCGGCGGGGAGCTGTTTTTT. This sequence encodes CASSLRLGGGELFF.

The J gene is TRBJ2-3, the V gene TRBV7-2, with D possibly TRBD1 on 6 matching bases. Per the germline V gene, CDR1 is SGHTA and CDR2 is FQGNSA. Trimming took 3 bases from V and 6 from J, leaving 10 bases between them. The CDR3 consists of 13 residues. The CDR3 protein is CASSFLQGDTQYF. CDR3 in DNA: TGTGCCAGCAGCTTCCTCCAGGGGGATACGCAGTATTTT.

CDR3 in amino acids: CASSHSLNTEAFF. Written as DNA, the CDR3 is TGTGCCAGTAGTCACTCCCTGAACACTGAAGCTTTCTTT. V is TRBV19 and J is TRBJ1-1; D uncertain. Germline loops: CDR1 LNHDA, CDR2 SQIVND (reference sequence). Trimming removed 5 bases at V and 0 bases at J, with 7 bases between. The CDR3 covers 13 residues.

CDR3 region: CASSLGSGYGYTF. CDR3 sequence (DNA): TGTGCCAGCAGCTTAGGGTCAGGCTATGGCTACACCTTC. V is TRBV7-2 and J is TRBJ1-2; unclear D gene. The length of the CDR3 is 13 residues. Germline V gene lookup returns CDR1 SGHTA and CDR2 FQGNSA. V was pared by 1 base and J by 4 bases, with 7 bases between.

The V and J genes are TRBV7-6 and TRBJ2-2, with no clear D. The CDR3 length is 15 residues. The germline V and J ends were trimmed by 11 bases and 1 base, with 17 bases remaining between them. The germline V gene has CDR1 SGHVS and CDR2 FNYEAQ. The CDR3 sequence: CAGGPATVNTGELFF. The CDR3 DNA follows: TGTGCCGGTGGACCGGCCACAGTGAACACCGGGGAGCTGTTTTTT.

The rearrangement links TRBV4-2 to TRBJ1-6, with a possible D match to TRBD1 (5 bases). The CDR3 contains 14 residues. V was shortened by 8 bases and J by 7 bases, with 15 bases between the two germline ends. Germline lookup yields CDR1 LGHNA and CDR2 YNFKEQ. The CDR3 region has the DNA TGTGCCAGCGCCAGGGAGGCCGAGAATTCACCCCTCCACTTT. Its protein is CASAREAENSPLHF.